Each of the 23 T cell receptor beta chains below was sequenced from the same sample in a study of identifying expanded T cells in peripheral blood. TCRdb's table, derived via immunoSEQ multiplex PCR, lists solely in-frame clones and lacks some. The sample includes around 120,000 clones, more than 85% of them seen just once. Sequences were obtained from blood. All receptors come from a person between 18 and 75 years old in good health.

In its sample, this clone was seen a few times. V usage is TRBV7-9 and J usage is TRBJ1-5, with a tentative D call TRBD1 (6 bases). CDR1 SEHNR and CDR2 FQNEAQ come from the germline V gene (reference sequence). V lost 0 bases and J 1 base, leaving 16 bases between the germline ends. The length of the CDR3 is 18 residues. As DNA, the CDR3 is TGTGCCAGCAGCTTAGCGGGGGGCAGCTCATGGAGCAATCAGCCCCAGCATTTT. Encoded protein: CASSLAGGSSWSNQPQHF.

The chain is built from TRBV7-2 and TRBJ1-1; TRBD1 matches 8 bases. Germline CDR1 SGHTA, CDR2 FQGNSA. V was clipped by 5 bases and J by 0 bases; unmatched bases: 2. The CDR3 has 14 amino acids. CDR3 sequence: CASSPQGVNTEAFF. CDR3 DNA sequence: TGTGCCAGCAGCCCACAGGGGGTGAACACTGAAGCTTTCTTT.

The chain has TRBV6-5 and TRBJ1-2; possible D gene TRBD1, 6 bases. Trimming took off 1 base at V and 2 bases at J, with 8 bases between the two ends. The CDR3 covers 14 residues. CDR1 and CDR2 from the germline V gene are MNHEY and SVGAGI. In DNA, the CDR3 is TGTGCCAGCAGTTACTGGGGACAAAACTATGGCTACACCTTC. This sequence encodes CASSYWGQNYGYTF.

V and J are TRBV18 and TRBJ2-3; D may correspond to TRBD1 or TRBD2 (6 bases each). The V end was cut by 1 base, the J end by 6 bases, with 20 bases between. The CDR3 runs 17 residues. Per the germline V gene, CDR1 is KGHSH and CDR2 is LQKENI. CDR3 protein: CASSPQEEGGALDTQYF. CDR3 DNA sequence: TGTGCCAGCTCACCACAGGAAGAGGGGGGCGCTTTGGATACGCAGTATTTT.

The chain has TRBV16 and TRBJ1-2, with unresolved D. The CDR3 sequence is 15 residues long. Germline V gene lookup returns CDR1 KGHSY and CDR2 FQNENV. Trimming cost V 4 bases and J 0 bases, with 12 bases left between them. The CDR3 DNA reads TGTGCCAGCAGCCCCCGAGGCGGCACTAACTATGGCTACACCTTC. This codes for CASSPRGGTNYGYTF.

Only one count was recorded for this clone. This chain uses TRBV5-6 with TRBJ2-5; D is possibly TRBD2 (5 bases). The CDR3 totals 15 residues. V shed 4 bases and J shed 5 bases, with 18 bases lying between them. Germline-derived CDR1 and CDR2 are SGHDT and YYEEEE. The CDR3 nucleotides are TGTGCCAGCAGCACACTACTAGATCCAGACGAGACCCAGTACTTC. Translating it yields CASSTLLDPDETQYF. Supplemented by reference TRBV5-6 and TRBJ2-5, the full variable domain reads DAGVTQSPTHLIKTRGQQVTLRCSPKSGHDTVSWYQQALGQGPQFIFQYYEEEERQRGNFPDRFSGHQFPNYSSELNVNALLLGDSALYLCASSTLLDPDETQYFGPGTRLLVL.

The rearrangement links TRBV5-4 to TRBJ2-3; D is perhaps TRBD1 (5 bases). Trimming took 0 bases from V and 4 from J, leaving 12 bases between them. The CDR3 runs 15 residues. Germline-derived CDR1 and CDR2 are SGHNT and YYREEE (reference sequence). The CDR3 bases are TGTGCCAGCAGCTTGGCTGCAGGGTTCCCAGATACGCAGTATTTT. As protein: CASSLAAGFPDTQYF.

The sample holds a few counts of this clone. The gene calls are TRBV5-1 and TRBJ2-5; 8 bases are a match to TRBD1. V shed 5 bases and J 5 bases; nucleotides not matched to a gene: 5. Germline V gene lookup returns CDR1 SGHRS and CDR2 YFSETQ. The CDR3 extends over 13 amino acids. The CDR3 DNA is TGCGCCAGCAGTGACAGGGGCAGGGAGACCCAGTACTTC. Protein sequence: CASSDRGRETQYF.

The genes are TRBV7-2 and TRBJ2-7; TRBD1 aligns across 9 bases. The trim removed 5 bases at V and 9 bases at J, leaving 11 bases unmatched. In germline, CDR1 is SGHTA, CDR2 FQGNSA. This CDR3 region has 14 residues. Here the CDR3 DNA reads TGTGCCAGCAGCCCCGGGACAGGGTCAAAAGGGCAGTACTTC. Translating it yields CASSPGTGSKGQYF.

The V gene is TRBV6-5, the J gene TRBJ2-5, with D perhaps TRBD1 or TRBD2 (5 bases each). V was shortened by 4 bases and J by 5 bases, with 17 bases between the two germline ends. Germline V gene data show CDR1 as MNHEY and CDR2 as SVGAGI. This CDR3 spans 15 amino acids. Here the CDR3 reads CASSSPGGSGETQYF. The CDR3 DNA reads TGTGCCAGCAGTTCCCCCGGCGGGTCAGGGGAGACCCAGTACTTC.

The chain employs TRBV11-2 and TRBJ2-5; 11 bases align to TRBD1. Gene TRBJ2-7 matches the end of the DNA better, so the J call may be wrong. Germline lookup yields CDR1 SGHAT and CDR2 FQNNGV. This CDR3 is built from 14 residues. This CDR3 is CASSLGQGGYEQYF. The CDR3 nucleotides are TGTGCCAGCAGCTTGGGACAGGGGGGCTACGAGCAGTACTTC.

The chain links TRBV7-6 to TRBJ2-7, with 7 positions matching TRBD1. The CDR3 has 13 residues. After removal of 1 base from V and 7 bases from J, the junction contained 4 bases not matched to a gene. In germline, CDR1 is SGHVS, CDR2 FNYEAQ. CDR3 sequence (DNA): TGTGCCAGCAGCTTAGGTACACAGGGGGAGCAGTACTTC. This encodes CASSLGTQGEQYF.

The chain couples TRBV13 to TRBJ2-6, with a weak D call TRBD2 (5 bases). CDR3 length: 18 amino acids. Germline-derived CDR1 and CDR2 are PRHDT and FYEKMQ (reference sequence). Deletions cut 8 bases from V and 4 bases from J, with 24 bases between. The CDR3 loop reads CASPLGVAYLLGANVLTF. The CDR3 nucleotides read TGTGCCAGCCCCCTCGGGGTAGCATATCTACTGGGGGCCAACGTCCTGACTTTC. Using reference TRBV13 and TRBJ2-6 for the parts outside the CDR3, the full variable domain is AAGVIQSPRHLIKEKRETATLKCYPIPRHDTVYWYQQGPGQDPQFLISFYEKMQSDKGSIPDRFSAQQFSDYHSELNMSSLELGDSALYFCASPLGVAYLLGANVLTFGAGSRLTVL.

This clone came up once. V is TRBV2 and J is TRBJ2-5; 7 bases map to TRBD1. The V and J ends lost 7 bases and 2 bases, in that order; junction bases with no gene match: 4. Germline V gene sequence: CDR1 SNHLY, CDR2 FYNNEI. The CDR3 is 13 residues long. In DNA form, the CDR3 reads TGTGCCAGCAAGGGACAGCCGCAAGAGACCCAGTACTTC. It is translated as CASKGQPQETQYF.

The chain uses TRBV4-2 and TRBJ1-2, with D possibly TRBD1 on 5 matching bases. The ends were cut back, 5 bases at V and 6 bases at J, with 13 bases in the middle. Germline V gives CDR1 LGHNA, CDR2 YNFKEQ. CDR3 length: 13 amino acids. The CDR3 nucleotides read TGTGCCAGCAGCTTGGGCCAGGGTCATGGCTACACCTTC. Translated: CASSLGQGHGYTF.

V usage is TRBV7-9 and J usage is TRBJ2-7, with D perhaps matching TRBD1 (6 bases). With 2 bases removed from V and 6 bases from J, the gap between germline ends came to 11 bases. Germline CDR1 and CDR2: SEHNR and FQNEAQ (reference sequence). This CDR3 comprises 13 residues. The CDR3 loop reads CASSLQGLSEQYF. As DNA, the CDR3 is TGTGCCAGCAGCTTACAGGGGTTATCCGAGCAGTACTTC.

This clone was seen more than once but under ten times. The chain recombines TRBV6-5 with TRBJ1-1; 7 bases are a match to TRBD1. V trimming: 6 bases; J trimming: 4 bases; junction bases outside the gene matches: 8. CDR1 and CDR2 from the germline V gene are MNHEY and SVGAGI. This CDR3 has 14 amino acids. In DNA form, the CDR3 reads TGTGCCAGCAGCGGGGACAGTCGAGCCACTGAAGCTTTCTTT. Translated: CASSGDSRATEAFF.

This chain connects TRBV19 to TRBJ1-2, with 11 bases lining up with TRBD1. With V trimmed by 6 bases and J by 3 bases, 9 bases remained unmatched. From germline, CDR1 is LNHDA and CDR2 SQIVND (reference sequence). The CDR3 is made up of 16 amino acids. This CDR3 reads CASSRSGTGGDYGYTF. CDR3 DNA: TGTGCCAGTAGCCGATCCGGGACAGGGGGTGACTATGGCTACACCTTC.

The rearrangement links TRBV7-2 to TRBJ2-7, with D unresolved. CDR1 is SGHTA, CDR2 FQGNSA, per germline. The CDR3 has 15 residues. V lost 6 bases, J lost 0 bases, and 15 bases lay in between. CDR3 residues: CASSIQPTNSYEQYF. The CDR3 bases are TGTGCCAGCAGTATACAACCCACAAACTCCTACGAGCAGTACTTC.

CDR3 bases: TGTGCCACCAGCAGAGATCAAAGGGGGTGGGAGCCCCAGCATTTT. This translates into CATSRDQRGWEPQHF. The rearrangement joins TRBV15 to TRBJ1-5; D perhaps matches TRBD1 (6 bases). The CDR3 totals 15 residues. Germline CDR1 reads LNHNV; CDR2 reads YYDKDF (reference sequence). The V and J ends lost 0 bases and 8 bases respectively, with 14 bases between them.

This clone was counted once. In DNA, the CDR3 is TGTGCCAGCAGATATAGGGGGGGAGATACGCAGTATTTT. This gives the protein CASRYRGGDTQYF. This chain connects TRBV7-8 to TRBJ2-3, with a weak D call TRBD2 (7 bases). The ends were cut back, 6 bases at V and 5 bases at J, with 12 bases in the middle. Looked up from germline, CDR1 is SGHVS and CDR2 is FQNEAQ. The CDR3 sequence is 13 residues long.

This clone occurred once. The gene calls are TRBV18 and TRBJ2-3, with a weak D call TRBD2 (5 bases). Looked up from germline, CDR1 is KGHSH and CDR2 is LQKENI. Trimming stripped 3 bases from V and 0 bases from J, with 7 bases between. CDR3 length: 14 amino acids. The CDR3 nucleotides are TGTGCCAGCTCACCCCGGACTAGCACAGATACGCAGTATTTT. The encoded protein is CASSPRTSTDTQYF.

The V gene is TRBV29-1, the J gene TRBJ1-1; no clear D gene. Looked up from germline, CDR1 is SQVTM and CDR2 is ANQGSEA. CDR3 length: 10 residues. Trimming removed 7 bases at V and 1 base at J, with 4 bases between. CDR3 coding DNA: TGCAGCGCTCAGAACACTGAAGCTTTCTTT. This gives the protein CSAQNTEAFF.